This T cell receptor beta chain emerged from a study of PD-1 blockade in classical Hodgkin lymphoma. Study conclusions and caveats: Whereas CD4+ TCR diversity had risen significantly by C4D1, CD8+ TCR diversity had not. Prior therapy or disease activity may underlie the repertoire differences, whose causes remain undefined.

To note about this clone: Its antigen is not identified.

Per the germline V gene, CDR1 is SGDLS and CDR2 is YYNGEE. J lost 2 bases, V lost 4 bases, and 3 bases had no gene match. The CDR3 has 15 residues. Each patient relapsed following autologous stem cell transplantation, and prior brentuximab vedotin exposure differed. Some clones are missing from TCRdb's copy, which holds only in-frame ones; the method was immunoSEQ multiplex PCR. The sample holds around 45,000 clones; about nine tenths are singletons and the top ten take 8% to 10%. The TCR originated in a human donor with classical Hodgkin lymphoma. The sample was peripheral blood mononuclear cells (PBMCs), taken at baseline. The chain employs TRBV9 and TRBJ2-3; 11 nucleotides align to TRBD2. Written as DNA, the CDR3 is TGTGCCAGCAGCCTGGGACTAGCGGACACAGATACGCAGTATTTT. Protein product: CASSLGLADTDTQYF.